Following are 9 T cell receptor beta chains from one sample sequenced in a study of monozygotic twins with inflammatory bowel disease. From the 5' RACE reads, TCRdb lists one entry per CDR3 protein and no DNA. The table lists around 100,000 distinct CDR3 sequences, with 1.9% in the top ten. The specimen sequenced was blood. The receptor set was obtained from a human donor with ulcerative colitis or Crohn's disease, or a healthy co-twin of an affected twin (not recorded which).

The rearrangement joins TRBV7-2 to TRBJ2-7; TCRdb calls TRBD2, which cannot be checked without DNA. Germline lookup yields CDR1 SGHTA and CDR2 FQGNSA. The CDR3 contains 14 residues. This chain's CDR3 is CASSLLGLNYEQYF.

The chain recombines TRBV10-3 with TRBJ2-1; TCRdb's D call of TRBD1 is untestable without DNA. Germline V gene lookup returns CDR1 ENHRY and CDR2 SYGVKD. This CDR3 comprises 11 residues. The CDR3 here is CGSQGGNEQFF.

This rearrangement joins TRBV19 to TRBJ1-4; TCRdb's D gene call, TRBD1, goes unchecked for lack of DNA. The CDR3 covers 17 residues. Germline loops: CDR1 LNHDA, CDR2 SQIVND (reference sequence). The chain's CDR3 is CASTPRDRGRANEKLFF.

The V and J genes are TRBV27 and TRBJ2-7; TCRdb picks TRBD1, but there is no DNA to check that call. The germline gives CDR1 MNHEY, CDR2 SMNVEV (reference sequence). The CDR3 is 14 residues long. CDR3 sequence reads: CASSLLGQSYEQYF.

This rearrangement joins TRBV10-3 to TRBJ2-1; TCRdb's assignment of TRBD2 cannot be checked, as there is no DNA. The CDR3 has 15 amino acids. CDR1 ENHRY and CDR2 SYGVKD come from the germline V gene. The CDR3 protein is CAIKPLAGDNNEQFF.

This chain uses TRBV9 with TRBJ2-3; checking the TCRdb D call of TRBD1 is not possible without DNA. CDR3 size: 16 residues. Germline values: CDR1 SGDLS, CDR2 YYNGEE. The CDR3 spells CASSVVGRGGTDTQYF.

J is TRBJ2-2 and V is TRBV7-3. Germline V lookup: CDR1 SGHTA, CDR2 FQGTGA. The CDR3 runs 16 residues. The CDR3 sequence: CASSLMDPGNTGELFF.

This CDR3 is CASSLAYLTTAYEQYF. The gene calls are TRBV5-6 and TRBJ2-7. Germline V gene lookup returns CDR1 SGHDT and CDR2 YYEEEE. The CDR3 is 16 residues long. The complete variable domain, with remaining parts taken from reference TRBV5-6 and TRBJ2-7, reads DAGVTQSPTHLIKTRGQQVTLRCSPKSGHDTVSWYQQALGQGPQFIFQYYEEEERQRGNFPDRFSGHQFPNYSSELNVNALLLGDSALYLCASSLAYLTTAYEQYFGPGTRLTVT.

This chain links TRBV5-1 with TRBJ1-3; the TCRdb D gene call, TRBD1, has no DNA to confirm it. This CDR3 has 16 residues. From germline, CDR1 is SGHRS and CDR2 YFSETQ. The CDR3 loop reads CASSLREQGAGNTIYF.